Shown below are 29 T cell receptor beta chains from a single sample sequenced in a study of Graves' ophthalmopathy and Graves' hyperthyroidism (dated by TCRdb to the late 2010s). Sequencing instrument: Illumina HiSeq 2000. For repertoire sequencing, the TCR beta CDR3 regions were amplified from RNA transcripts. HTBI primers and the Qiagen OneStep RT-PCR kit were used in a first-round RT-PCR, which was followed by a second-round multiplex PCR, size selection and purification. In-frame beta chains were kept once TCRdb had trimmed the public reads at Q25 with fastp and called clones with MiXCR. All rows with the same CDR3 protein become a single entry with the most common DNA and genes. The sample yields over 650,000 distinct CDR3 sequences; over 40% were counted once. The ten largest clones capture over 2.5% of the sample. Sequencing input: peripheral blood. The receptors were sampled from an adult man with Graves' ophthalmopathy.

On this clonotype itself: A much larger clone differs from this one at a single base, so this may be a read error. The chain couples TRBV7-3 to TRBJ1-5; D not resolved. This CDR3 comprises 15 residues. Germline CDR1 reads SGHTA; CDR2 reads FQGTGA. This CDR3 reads CASSQDRRQARPQHF. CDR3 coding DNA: TGCGCCAGCAGCCAGGATAGACGGCAGGCACGGCCCCAGCATTTT.

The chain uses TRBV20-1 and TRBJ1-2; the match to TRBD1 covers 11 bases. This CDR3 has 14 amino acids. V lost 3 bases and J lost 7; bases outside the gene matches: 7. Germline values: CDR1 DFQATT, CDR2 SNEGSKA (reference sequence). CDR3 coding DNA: TGCAGTGCTAGGGACGGACAGGGGGCTCGTGGCTACACCTTC. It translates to CSARDGQGARGYTF.

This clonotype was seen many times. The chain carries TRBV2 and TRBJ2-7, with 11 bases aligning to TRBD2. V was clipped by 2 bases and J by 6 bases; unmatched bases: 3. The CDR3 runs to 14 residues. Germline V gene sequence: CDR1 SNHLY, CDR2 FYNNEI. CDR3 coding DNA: TGTGCCAGCAGTGAACAAGGGACTAGCGGCGAGCAGTACTTC. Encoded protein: CASSEQGTSGEQYF. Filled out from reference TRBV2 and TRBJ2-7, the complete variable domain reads EPEVTQTPSHQVTQMGQEVILRCVPISNHLYFYWYRQILGQKVEFLVSFYNNEISEKSEIFDDQFSVERPDGSNFTLKIRSTKLEDSAMYFCASSEQGTSGEQYFGPGTRLTVT.

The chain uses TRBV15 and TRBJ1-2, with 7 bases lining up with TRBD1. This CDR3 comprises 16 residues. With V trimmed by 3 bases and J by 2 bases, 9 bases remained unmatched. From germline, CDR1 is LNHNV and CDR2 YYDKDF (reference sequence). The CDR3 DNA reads TGTGCCACCAGCAGTCCTACTGAGACAGGGAACTATGGCTACACCTTC. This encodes CATSSPTETGNYGYTF.

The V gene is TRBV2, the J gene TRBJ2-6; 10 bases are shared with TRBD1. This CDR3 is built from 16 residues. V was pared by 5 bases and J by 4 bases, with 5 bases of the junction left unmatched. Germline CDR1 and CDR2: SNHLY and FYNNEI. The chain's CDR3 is CASSSDRGIGANVLTF. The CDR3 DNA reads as TGTGCCAGCAGTTCGGACAGGGGGATCGGGGCCAACGTCCTGACTTTC. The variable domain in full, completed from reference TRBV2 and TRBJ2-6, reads EPEVTQTPSHQVTQMGQEVILRCVPISNHLYFYWYRQILGQKVEFLVSFYNNEISEKSEIFDDQFSVERPDGSNFTLKIRSTKLEDSAMYFCASSSDRGIGANVLTFGAGSRLTVL.

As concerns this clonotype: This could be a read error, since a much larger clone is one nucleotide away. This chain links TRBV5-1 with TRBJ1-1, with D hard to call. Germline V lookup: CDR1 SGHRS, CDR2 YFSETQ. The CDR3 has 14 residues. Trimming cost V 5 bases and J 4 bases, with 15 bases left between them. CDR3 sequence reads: CASRPGPQSTEAFF. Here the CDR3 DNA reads TGCGCCAGCAGACCCGGGCCACAGAGCACTGAAGCTTTCTTT.

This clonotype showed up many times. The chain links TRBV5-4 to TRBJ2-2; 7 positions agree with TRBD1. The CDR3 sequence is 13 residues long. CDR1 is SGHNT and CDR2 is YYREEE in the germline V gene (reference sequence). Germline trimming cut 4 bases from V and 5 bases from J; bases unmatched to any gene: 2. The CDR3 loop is CASSGRGTGELFF. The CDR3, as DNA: TGTGCCAGCAGCGGCAGGGGGACCGGGGAGCTGTTTTTT.

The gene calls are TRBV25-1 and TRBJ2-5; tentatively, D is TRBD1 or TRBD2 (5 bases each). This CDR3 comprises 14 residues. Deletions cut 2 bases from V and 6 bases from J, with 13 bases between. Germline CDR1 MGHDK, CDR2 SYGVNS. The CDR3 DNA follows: TGTGCCAGCAGTGAAGAAGTAAGGGGACAGACCCAGTACTTC. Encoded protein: CASSEEVRGQTQYF. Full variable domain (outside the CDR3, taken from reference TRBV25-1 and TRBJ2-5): EADIYQTPRYLVIGTGKKITLECSQTMGHDKMYWYQQDPGMELHLIHYSYGVNSTEKGDLSSESTVSRIRTEHFPLTLESARPSHTSQYLCASSEEVRGQTQYFGPGTRLLVL.

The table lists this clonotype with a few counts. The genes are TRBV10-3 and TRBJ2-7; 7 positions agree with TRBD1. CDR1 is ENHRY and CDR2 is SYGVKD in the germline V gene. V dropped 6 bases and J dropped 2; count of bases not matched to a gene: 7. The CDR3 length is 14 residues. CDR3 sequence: CAIRAPDRAYEQYF. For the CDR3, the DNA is TGTGCCATCAGGGCCCCCGACAGGGCCTACGAGCAGTACTTC.

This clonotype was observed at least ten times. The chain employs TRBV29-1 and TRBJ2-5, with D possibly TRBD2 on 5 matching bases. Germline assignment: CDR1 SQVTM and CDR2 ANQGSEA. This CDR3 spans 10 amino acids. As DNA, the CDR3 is TGCAGTGGAGGATGGGAGACCCAGTACTTC. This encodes CSGGWETQYF.

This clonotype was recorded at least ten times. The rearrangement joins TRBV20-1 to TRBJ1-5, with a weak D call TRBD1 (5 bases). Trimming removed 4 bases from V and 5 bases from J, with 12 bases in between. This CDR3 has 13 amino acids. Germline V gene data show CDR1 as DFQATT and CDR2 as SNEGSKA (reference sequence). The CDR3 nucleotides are TGCAGTGCTACGGGGGAAAGTGATCAGCCCCAGCATTTT. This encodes CSATGESDQPQHF.

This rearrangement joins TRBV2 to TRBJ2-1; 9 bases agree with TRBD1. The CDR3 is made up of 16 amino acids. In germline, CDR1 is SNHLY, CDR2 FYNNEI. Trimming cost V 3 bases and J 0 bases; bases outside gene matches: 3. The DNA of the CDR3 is TGTGCCAGCAGTGATTTGACAGGGGGCTCCTACAATGAGCAGTTCTTC. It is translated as CASSDLTGGSYNEQFF.

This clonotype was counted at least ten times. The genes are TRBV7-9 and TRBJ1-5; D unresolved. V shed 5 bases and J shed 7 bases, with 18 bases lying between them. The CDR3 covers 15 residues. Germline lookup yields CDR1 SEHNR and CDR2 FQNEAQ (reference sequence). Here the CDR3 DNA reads TGTGCCAGCAGCACTATCGAGGAAATTCGACAGCCCCAGCATTTT. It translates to CASSTIEEIRQPQHF.

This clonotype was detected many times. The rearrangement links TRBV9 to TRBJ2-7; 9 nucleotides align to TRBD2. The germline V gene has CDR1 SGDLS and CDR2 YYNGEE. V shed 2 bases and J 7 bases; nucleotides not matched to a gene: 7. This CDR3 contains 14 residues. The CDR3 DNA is TGTGCCAGCAGCGTGTCTAGCGGGGCCTCGGAGCAGTACTTC. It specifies CASSVSSGASEQYF.

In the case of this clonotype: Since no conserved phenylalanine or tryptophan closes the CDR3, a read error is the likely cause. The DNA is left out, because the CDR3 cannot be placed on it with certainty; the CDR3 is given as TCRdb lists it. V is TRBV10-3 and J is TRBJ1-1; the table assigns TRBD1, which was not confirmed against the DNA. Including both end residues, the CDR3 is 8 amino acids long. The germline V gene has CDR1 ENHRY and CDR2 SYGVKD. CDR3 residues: CASLPGQG.

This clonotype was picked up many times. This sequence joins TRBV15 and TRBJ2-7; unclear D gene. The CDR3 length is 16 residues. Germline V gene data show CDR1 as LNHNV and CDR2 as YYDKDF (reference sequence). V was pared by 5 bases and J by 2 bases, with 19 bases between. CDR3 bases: TGTGCCACCAGCCCCACCGGCGGACCAGCGCCCTACGAGCAGTACTTC. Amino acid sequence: CATSPTGGPAPYEQYF.

As DNA, the CDR3 is TGCGCCAGCAGCCAAGCCTGGACAGGGGGCGCCGAGACCCAGTACTTC. Its protein is CASSQAWTGGAETQYF. The chain has TRBV4-3 and TRBJ2-5, with 11 bases that match TRBD1. Trimming at V came to 1 base and at J to 5 bases, leaving 6 bases not matched to a gene. The germline gives CDR1 LGHNA, CDR2 YSLEER. The CDR3 totals 16 residues.

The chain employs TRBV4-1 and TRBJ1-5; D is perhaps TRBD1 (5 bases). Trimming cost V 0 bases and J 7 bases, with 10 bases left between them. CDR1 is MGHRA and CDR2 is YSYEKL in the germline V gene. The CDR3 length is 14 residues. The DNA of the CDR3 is TGCGCCAGCAGCCAAGAGGGGACGTTCCAGCCCCAGCATTTT. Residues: CASSQEGTFQPQHF.

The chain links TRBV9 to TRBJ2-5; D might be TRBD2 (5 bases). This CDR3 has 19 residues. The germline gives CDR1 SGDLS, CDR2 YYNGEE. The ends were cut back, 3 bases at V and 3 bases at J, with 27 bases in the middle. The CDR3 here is CASSGKPDLGMEAEETQYF. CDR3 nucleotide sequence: TGTGCCAGCAGCGGGAAACCGGACCTGGGGATGGAGGCTGAAGAGACCCAGTACTTC.

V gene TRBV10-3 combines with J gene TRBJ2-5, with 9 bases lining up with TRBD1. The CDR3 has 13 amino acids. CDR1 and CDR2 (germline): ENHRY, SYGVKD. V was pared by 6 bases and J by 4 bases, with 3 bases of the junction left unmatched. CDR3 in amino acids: CAIREGQGETQYF. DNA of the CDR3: TGTGCCATCAGGGAGGGACAGGGAGAGACCCAGTACTTC.

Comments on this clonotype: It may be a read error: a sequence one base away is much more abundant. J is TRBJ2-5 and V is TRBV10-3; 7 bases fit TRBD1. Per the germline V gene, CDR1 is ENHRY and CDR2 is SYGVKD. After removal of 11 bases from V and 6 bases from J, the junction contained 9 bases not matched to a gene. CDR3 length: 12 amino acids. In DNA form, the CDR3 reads TGTGCCGGCAGGACAGGTGCGAAGACCCAGTACTTC. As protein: CAGRTGAKTQYF.

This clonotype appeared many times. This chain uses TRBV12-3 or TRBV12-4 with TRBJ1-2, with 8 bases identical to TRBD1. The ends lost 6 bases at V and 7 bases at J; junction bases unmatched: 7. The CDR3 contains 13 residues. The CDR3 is CASRPQGAVGYTF. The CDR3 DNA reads TGTGCCAGCAGGCCTCAGGGGGCCGTTGGCTACACCTTC.

The CDR3 bases are TGTGCTAGTGGTTTGGTAGGGGGGGACGGCTACACCATATATTTT. As protein: CASGLVGGDGYTIYF. The chain recombines TRBV12-5 with TRBJ1-3, with a possible D match to TRBD1 (6 bases). The ends were cut back, 0 bases at V and 8 bases at J, with 14 bases in the middle. The CDR3 is 15 amino acids. Germline assignment: CDR1 LGHNT and CDR2 FRNRAP.

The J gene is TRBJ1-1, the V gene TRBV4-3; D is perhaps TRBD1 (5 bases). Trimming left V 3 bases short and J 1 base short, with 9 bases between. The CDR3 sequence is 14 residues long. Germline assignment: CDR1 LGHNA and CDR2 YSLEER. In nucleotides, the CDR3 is TGCGCCAGCAGCCAGCAGCAGGGGAACACTGAAGCTTTCTTT. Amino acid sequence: CASSQQQGNTEAFF.

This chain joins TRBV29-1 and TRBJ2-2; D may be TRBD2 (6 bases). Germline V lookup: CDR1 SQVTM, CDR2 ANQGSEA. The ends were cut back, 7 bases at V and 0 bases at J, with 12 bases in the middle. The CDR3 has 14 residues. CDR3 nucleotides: TGCAGCGCGGGCAGACTAGCGAACACCGGGGAGCTGTTTTTT. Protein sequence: CSAGRLANTGELFF.

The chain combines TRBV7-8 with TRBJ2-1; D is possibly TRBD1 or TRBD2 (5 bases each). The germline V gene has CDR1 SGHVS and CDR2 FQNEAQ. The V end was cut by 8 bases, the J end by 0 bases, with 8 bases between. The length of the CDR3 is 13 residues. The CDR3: CASGGSSYNEQFF. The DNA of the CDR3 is TGTGCCAGCGGGGGAAGCTCCTACAATGAGCAGTTCTTC.

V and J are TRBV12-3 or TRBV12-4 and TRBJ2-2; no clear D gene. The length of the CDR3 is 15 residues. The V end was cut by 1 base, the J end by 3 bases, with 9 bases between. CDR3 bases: TGTGCCAGCAGTTTAGAGGGCTCGTACACCGGGGAGCTGTTTTTT. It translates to CASSLEGSYTGELFF.

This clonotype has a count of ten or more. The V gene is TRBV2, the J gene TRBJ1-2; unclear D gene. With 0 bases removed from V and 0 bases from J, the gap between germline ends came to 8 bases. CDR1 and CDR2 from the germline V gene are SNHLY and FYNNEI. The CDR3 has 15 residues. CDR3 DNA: TGTGCCAGCAGTGAAGCTTCCACCTCTAACTATGGCTACACCTTC. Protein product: CASSEASTSNYGYTF. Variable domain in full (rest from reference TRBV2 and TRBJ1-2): EPEVTQTPSHQVTQMGQEVILRCVPISNHLYFYWYRQILGQKVEFLVSFYNNEISEKSEIFDDQFSVERPDGSNFTLKIRSTKLEDSAMYFCASSEASTSNYGYTFGSGTRLTVV.

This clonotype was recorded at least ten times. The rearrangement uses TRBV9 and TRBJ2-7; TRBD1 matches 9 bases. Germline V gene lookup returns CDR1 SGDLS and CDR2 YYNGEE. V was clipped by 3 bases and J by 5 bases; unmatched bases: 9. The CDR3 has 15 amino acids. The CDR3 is CASSGTGGSVNEQYF. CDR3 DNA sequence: TGTGCCAGCAGCGGCACAGGGGGCTCTGTCAACGAGCAGTACTTC.